The 30 T cell receptor beta chains listed next were all sequenced from one sample in a study of tumor-infiltrating lymphocytes in primary liver carcinoma. The study co-extracted DNA and RNA from 20-30 mg of unsorted bulk tissue. Making TCR beta cDNA involved 400 to 600 ng total RNA and a constant-region primer. Slightly modified ARM-PCR served as the procedure for the TCR beta libraries. These libraries came from three rounds of nested multiplex PCR. The first two PCR rounds used TRBV1-TRBV30 primers with a Cbeta primer, 9 to 11 cycles each. TCRdb analysed the multiplex PCR reads with MiXCR anew, one entry per CDR3 protein. Of over 40,000 distinct CDR3 sequences listed, over 75% are singletons. Material: liver tumor tissue from sampling region 5. The subset denotes: tumor region T5, tumor centre. These receptors were taken from a man aged 35 to 55 with primary liver carcinoma and hepatitis B virus infection.

The chain employs TRBV5-5 and TRBJ1-5; TRBD1 is a possible D gene (6 bases). The V end lost 9 bases, the J end lost 6 bases, and 19 bases lay between the germline ends. The length of the CDR3 is 14 residues. Germline values: CDR1 SGHKS, CDR2 YYEKEE (reference sequence). In DNA form, the CDR3 reads TGTGCCAATAGCAGCGGGGGGGCAGGTCAGCCCCAGCATTTT. Amino acids: CANSSGGAGQPQHF.

Notes on this clonotype: The CDR3 does not close with the conserved phenylalanine or tryptophan, likely indicating a read error. This chain connects TRBV19 to TRBJ2-1; TRBD2 matches 10 bases. The CDR3 covers 15 residues. V lost 1 base to trimming and J lost 6 bases; unmatched junction nucleotides: 3. Looked up from germline, CDR1 is LNHDA and CDR2 is SQIVND (reference sequence). This CDR3 is CASSIAAGGGNEQFL. The CDR3 bases are TGTGCCAGTAGTATAGCAGCGGGAGGGGGCAATGAGCAGTTCCTC.

A few counts support this clonotype. The chain employs TRBV11-2 and TRBJ1-1; no definite D call. The CDR3 is made up of 14 amino acids. The germline gives CDR1 SGHAT, CDR2 FQNNGV. V dropped 2 bases and J dropped 5 bases, with 12 bases sitting between them. CDR3 region: CASSLNAGRTEAFF. CDR3 nucleotide sequence: TGTGCCAGCAGCTTAAACGCCGGGAGGACTGAAGCTTTCTTT.

V is TRBV6-1 and J is TRBJ2-6; D remains ambiguous. V dropped 2 bases and J dropped 8 bases, with 13 bases sitting between them. The germline CDR1 and CDR2 sequences are MNHNS and SASEGT. The CDR3 is 15 residues long. Here the CDR3 DNA reads TGTGCCAGCAGTGAATTCTCCGAAGGGACCAACGTCCTGACTTTC. Encoded protein: CASSEFSEGTNVLTF.

This clonotype came up once. One end of the junction does not line up with germline, which may come from a read error. This sequence joins TRBV7-9 and TRBJ2-1, with 7 bases aligning to TRBD1. This CDR3 has 14 amino acids. Looked up from germline, CDR1 is SEHNR and CDR2 is FQNEAQ (reference sequence). The CDR3 sequence: CVSSSGGRDNEHFF. CDR3 nucleotides: TGTGTCAGCAGCTCAGGGGGACGGGACAATGAGCATTTCTTC. The whole variable domain, filled in from reference TRBV7-9 and TRBJ2-1, reads DTGVSQNPRHKITKRGQNVTFRCDPISEHNRLYWYRQTLGQGPEFLTYFQNEAQLEKSRLLSDRFSAERPKGSFSTLEIQRTEQGDSAMYLCVSSSGGRDNEHFFGPGTRLTVL.

The chain uses TRBV5-6 and TRBJ2-1; 7 nucleotides align to TRBD1. There are 17 residues in the CDR3. Germline V gives CDR1 SGHDT, CDR2 YYEEEE. The junction had 15 bases not matched to a gene; V was cut back by 3 bases and J by 6 bases. Written as DNA, the CDR3 is TGTGCCAGCAGCTCGAACCTACAGGGGCGGGTGTGCAATGAGCAGTTCTTC. As protein: CASSSNLQGRVCNEQFF. The full variable domain, in which reference TRBV5-6 and TRBJ2-1 provide the parts outside the CDR3, is DAGVTQSPTHLIKTRGQQVTLRCSPKSGHDTVSWYQQALGQGPQFIFQYYEEEERQRGNFPDRFSGHQFPNYSSELNVNALLLGDSALYLCASSSNLQGRVCNEQFFGPGTRLTVL.

As for this clonotype: The junction and the germline gene differ at one end; a read error may be behind it. This chain uses TRBV5-4 with TRBJ2-2, with D uncertain. The CDR3 length is 14 residues. Germline CDR1 and CDR2: SGHNT and YYREEE (reference sequence). The CDR3 DNA follows: TGTGCCGGCAGCTTTGATGTGCGCACCGGGGAGCTGTTTTTT. It translates to CAGSFDVRTGELFF.

The chain joins TRBV4-3 to TRBJ2-5, with a weak D call TRBD2 (5 bases). V lost 9 bases, J lost 1 base, and 18 bases lay in between. This CDR3 has 15 residues. Per germline, CDR1 LGHNA and CDR2 YSLEER. CDR3 sequence: CARTQGAAIQETQYF. The CDR3 nucleotides are TGCGCCAGGACTCAAGGAGCGGCTATCCAAGAGACCCAGTACTTC.

On this clonotype itself: A junction boundary mismatches the germline segment, possibly from a read error. The chain uses TRBV11-2 and TRBJ2-3; 12 nucleotides match TRBD2. Germline CDR1 SGHAT, CDR2 FQNNGV. The CDR3 length is 16 residues. The CDR3 loop reads CTSSLGLAGSSDTQYF. The CDR3 nucleotides are TGTACCAGCAGCTTAGGACTAGCGGGGAGCTCAGATACGCAGTATTTT.

Worth noting for this clonotype: Its ends do not fully match the called genes, so a read error is possible. The rearrangement uses TRBV7-8 and TRBJ2-3; D may be TRBD2 (6 bases). The germline V gene encodes CDR1 SGHVS and CDR2 FQNEAQ. The CDR3 is 16 amino acids. The CDR3 DNA is TGTGCTAGCAGCTACGGAGTAGCGGACGACACAGATACGCAGTATTTT. Residues: CASSYGVADDTDTQYF.

V gene TRBV11-2 combines with J gene TRBJ2-1; a possible D gene is TRBD2 (5 bases). V lost 5 bases, J lost 1 base, and 12 bases lay in between. The CDR3 covers 15 residues. Looked up from germline, CDR1 is SGHAT and CDR2 is FQNNGV. As DNA, the CDR3 is TGTGCCAGCAGCCCCAGGACTTCTTCCTACAATGAGCAGTTCTTC. This codes for CASSPRTSSYNEQFF.

Points on this clonotype: This CDR3 is missing its conserved last phenylalanine or tryptophan, likely due to a read error. The DNA is left out, because the CDR3 cannot be placed on it with certainty; the CDR3 is given as TCRdb lists it. The gene calls are TRBV5-6 and TRBJ2-7. CDR1 is SGHDT, CDR2 YYEEEE, per germline. The CDR3 comprises 13 residues, both ends counted. CDR3 amino acids: CASSSLMVYELYI.

The genes are TRBV6-2 or TRBV6-3 and TRBJ2-5; a weak D match, TRBD2 (6 bases). Germline V gives CDR1 MNHEY, CDR2 SVGEGT. This CDR3 has 16 amino acids. V was shortened by 8 bases and J by 3 bases, with 22 bases between the two germline ends. The CDR3 coding sequence is TGTGCCAGCGGTCAATCGAAGGCAGCGGGCGAAGAGACCCAGTACTTC. Its translation is CASGQSKAAGEETQYF.

Comments on this clonotype: This CDR3 is missing its conserved last phenylalanine or tryptophan, likely due to a read error. This chain joins TRBV24-1 and TRBJ2-3; D may be TRBD2 (6 bases). The CDR3 has 16 amino acids. In germline, CDR1 is KGHDR, CDR2 SFDVKD. The V gene lost 5 bases and the J gene lost 0 bases, with 14 bases spanning the gap. The CDR3 DNA follows: TGTGCCACCAGTGGGAGGGGAACGACTAGCACAGATACGCAGTATCTA. Its translation: CATSGRGTTSTDTQYL.

Turning to this clonotype: A read error may account for a junction end that differs from germline. The rearrangement joins TRBV5-1 to TRBJ2-2; D uncertain. This CDR3 has 15 residues. Looked up from germline, CDR1 is SGHRS and CDR2 is YFSETQ. Written as DNA, the CDR3 is TGCGTCAGCAGCTTGAGTCCCTCCAACACCGGGGAGCTGTTTTTT. It is translated as CVSSLSPSNTGELFF.

The chain recombines TRBV5-1 with TRBJ1-1; D is ambiguous. CDR1 and CDR2 (germline): SGHRS, YFSETQ. This CDR3 contains 16 residues. The CDR3 bases are TGCGTCATCAGTAGTGTTGCACTGGGGATGAACACTGAAGCTTTCTTT. Translated, it gives CVISSVALGMNTEAFF.

In its sample, this clonotype was seen once. The junction departs from germline at one end; a sequencing error may be responsible. The chain recombines TRBV6-6 with TRBJ2-7, with D tentatively TRBD2 (6 bases). Germline V gene lookup returns CDR1 MNHNY and CDR2 SVGAGI (reference sequence). The length of the CDR3 is 16 residues. The CDR3 DNA is TGTGCCAACAGTTACACGGGAGTAAGGGCAACCTACGAGCAGTACTTC. As protein: CANSYTGVRATYEQYF.

V and J are TRBV6-5 and TRBJ2-7; 9 positions agree with TRBD2. V lost 11 bases and J lost 2; bases outside the gene matches: 16. From germline, CDR1 is MNHEY and CDR2 SVGAGI. The CDR3 sequence is 16 residues long. Here the CDR3 DNA reads TGTGCCCGCAAGGAGGGTGCTAGCGGGGATACCTACGAGCAGTACTTC. Residues: CARKEGASGDTYEQYF.

The rearrangement uses TRBV10-3 and TRBJ2-5; a possible D gene is TRBD2 (6 bases). The germline V gene encodes CDR1 ENHRY and CDR2 SYGVKD. The CDR3 has 13 residues. CDR3 nucleotides: TGTACTATCCGAGGGACTCAAGAAGAGACCCAGTACTTC. This gives the protein CTIRGTQEETQYF.

This clonotype is a singleton in its sample. Because the CDR3's place on the DNA is in doubt, the DNA is left out and the CDR3 is given as listed by TCRdb. The chain combines TRBV29-1 with TRBJ1-2; the table's D call, TRBD1, has no DNA check behind it. The V gene's germline CDR1 is SQVTM and CDR2 ANQGSEA. A total of 13 residues make up the CDR3, ends included. The CDR3 loop reads CSIFGQTNYGCTF.

Comment on this clonotype: Germline is not matched at one junction end, which may reflect a read error. The chain links TRBV2 to TRBJ2-2, with 9 positions matching TRBD1. The CDR3 is made up of 14 amino acids. CDR1 is SNHLY, CDR2 FYNNEI, per germline. The CDR3 loop reads CASRGDRDIGELFF. The CDR3 DNA follows: TGTGCAAGCAGAGGGGACAGGGACATCGGGGAGCTGTTTTTT.

Remarks on this clonotype: At one end the junction does not follow the germline gene, possibly because of a read error. This sequence joins TRBV6-2 or TRBV6-3 and TRBJ2-2, with 9 bases aligning to TRBD1. Germline V gene lookup returns CDR1 MNHEY and CDR2 SVGEGT. This CDR3 has 13 amino acids. The CDR3 nucleotides are TGTGCCAGCAGGGACAGGGGCACCGGGGAGCTGGTTTTT. This translates into CASRDRGTGELVF.

At least ten counts were recorded for this clonotype. DNA of the CDR3: TGTGCCAGCAGACCCACTAAGGGGATCGGAAGCAATCAGCCCCAGCATTTT. It is translated as CASRPTKGIGSNQPQHF. This chain joins TRBV28 and TRBJ1-5; tentatively, D is TRBD1 (5 bases). Germline values: CDR1 MDHEN, CDR2 SYDVKM. Trimming stripped 6 bases from V and 1 base from J, with 19 bases between. This CDR3 is 17 amino acids long.

This clonotype is categorized as medium-sized. The CDR3 nucleotides read TGCAGCGTTTCAACGAACACCGGGGAGCTGTTTTTT. Residues: CSVSTNTGELFF. This chain joins TRBV29-1 and TRBJ2-2; D is unresolved. There are 12 residues in the CDR3. CDR1 is SQVTM, CDR2 ANQGSEA, per germline. V was pared by 5 bases and J by 0 bases, with 4 bases between.

In the case of this clonotype: The junction differs from germline at one of its ends, possibly a read error. The V gene is TRBV13, the J gene TRBJ2-3; D perhaps matches TRBD1 (5 bases). Germline V CDR1 and CDR2: PRHDT, FYEKMQ (reference sequence). The CDR3 length is 13 residues. The CDR3 coding sequence is TGTGCCACCAGCTTAAGCAGGGCCGATACGCAGTATTTT. Its translation is CATSLSRADTQYF.

V usage is TRBV5-5 and J usage is TRBJ2-3; 11 nucleotides match TRBD1. The CDR3 extends over 14 amino acids. The J segment lost 4 bases and the V segment lost 7 bases, leaving 5 bases of the junction unmatched. CDR1 is SGHKS and CDR2 is YYEKEE in the germline V gene (reference sequence). CDR3 DNA: TGTGCCAGCTGGGACAGGGGGAGTTCAGATACGCAGTATTTT. Its protein product is CASWDRGSSDTQYF. The entire variable domain, with the rest obtained from reference TRBV5-5 and TRBJ2-3, is as follows: DAGVTQSPTHLIKTRGQQVTLRCSPISGHKSVSWYQQVLGQGPQFIFQYYEKEERGRGNFPDRFSARQFPNYSSELNVNALLLGDSALYLCASWDRGSSDTQYFGPGTRLTVL.

About this clonotype: A junction boundary mismatches the germline segment, possibly from a read error. V usage is TRBV11-1 and J usage is TRBJ2-5; the D call may be TRBD1 or TRBD2 (5 bases each). CDR1 SGHAT and CDR2 FQDESV come from the germline V gene (reference sequence). The CDR3 sequence is 14 residues long. The CDR3 sequence is CASNLLGRAGTQYF. The CDR3 DNA reads TGTGCCAGCAACTTATTGGGCAGGGCTGGGACCCAGTACTTT.

This clonotype appeared a single time. Lacking the conserved final phenylalanine or tryptophan, this CDR3 likely reflects a read error. The chain recombines TRBV11-1 with TRBJ1-6; a possible D gene is TRBD1 (5 bases). From germline, CDR1 is SGHAT and CDR2 FQDESV (reference sequence). The CDR3 spans 13 residues. CDR3 sequence: CAISRTMVSPLHY. The CDR3 DNA follows: TGTGCCATCAGCCGGACAATGGTTTCACCCCTCCACTAT.

The chain combines TRBV29-1 with TRBJ1-1; D not resolved. Trimming cost V 5 bases and J 0 bases, with 16 bases left between them. CDR1 is SQVTM, CDR2 ANQGSEA, per germline. This CDR3 spans 15 amino acids. Written as DNA, the CDR3 is TGCAGCGTTAGGGCGGGGTGGGTAATGAACACTGAAGCTTTCTTT. As protein: CSVRAGWVMNTEAFF.

As regards this clonotype: The junction departs from the called germline gene at one end, perhaps through a read error. The gene calls are TRBV11-1 and TRBJ2-7, with D unclear. The germline CDR1 and CDR2 sequences are SGHAT and FQDESV (reference sequence). This CDR3 comprises 13 residues. The CDR3 reads CASRGKRSFEQCF. CDR3 sequence (DNA): TGTGCCAGCAGGGGGAAGAGATCCTTCGAGCAGTGCTTC.